This TCR beta chain emerged from a study of T cells after posttransplantation cyclophosphamide listed by TCRdb under 2016. About the investigation overall: T cell repertoire reconstitution was tracked by TRB sequencing after myeloablative bone marrow transplantation in which posttransplantation cyclophosphamide was used as GVHD prophylaxis. Samples from 30 to 35 PTCy-treated patients, along with samples from around 16 of their related bone marrow donors, underwent antigen receptor sequencing. Blood from all 34 PTCy patients who had 1-year posttransplant specimens underwent TRB sequencing. In 3 patients, up to about 3 additional blood samples taken between 2 and 5.2 years after transplant also underwent TRB sequencing, as did pretransplant blood from 4 patients. TRA and TRB clonality were tightly correlated in 9 or 10 samples, so subsequent TCR analyses focused on TRB only. Public TRB sequences were searched against a database of over 3,600 sequences associated with responses to pathogens, tumor antigens, self-antigens and alloantigens.

CDR1 is given as SGHDT and CDR2 as YYEEEE, both from the germline V gene. Cut back by 0 bases and 5 bases, the V and J ends lie 8 bases apart. From its cysteine to its phenylalanine, the CDR3 spans 13 amino acids. Just CDR3 DNA is preserved here, 39 bases in frame from base 1. Overall results and qualifications from the work: The TRB repertoires of T cells infiltrating skin or the GI tract showed only limited overlap with the TRB repertoires found in blood. Donor-recipient similarity was low at 1-2 months but increased during the first year, and donor CD8+ memory clones often dominated later blood repertoires. Across the roughly 48 patients, TRB clonality was highly associated with recipient CMV seropositivity and CMV reactivation, and diversity with PTCy was similar to that in the CNI/methotrexate controls.

This clone was seen many times. Its antigen target is currently unknown. No much larger clonotype is one base removed from it; base qualities were not supplied. The treatment or condition label on this specimen signifies: high-dose cyclophosphamide on days +3 and +4 as single-agent GVHD prophylaxis. For conditioning, the PTCy patients got busulfan and fludarabine, then a related or unrelated marrow graft, followed by cyclophosphamide on days +3 and +4. The PTCy-treated patients were drawn from a prospective, multi-institutional clinical trial. Mononuclear cells from peripheral blood and bone marrow were separated by Ficoll-Hypaque density centrifugation and then cryopreserved. Genomic DNA was the input for TRB sequencing, which was run either with the immunoSEQ assay at survey resolution or with the hsTCRB kit. The study's processing was this. Initial read processing used immunoSEQ software, and repertoire analyses used the LymphoSeq R package. Clonality was computed as 1 minus normalized Shannon entropy; Gini coefficient was also calculated for each TRB dataset. Phenotypes of unsorted samples were inferred by mapping TRB sequences from sorted subsets of the recipient or donor onto unsorted samples of the same recipient. Sourced from immuneACCESS, this table was stored by TCRdb with only in-frame sequences that have V and J called. A share of the clones is absent; for the studies checked, an unresolved V gene accounts for under half, and the remainder has no known explanation. That table furnishes V, J and clone size, whereas the DNA furnished D and trimming. Across this sample, 23,000 or so clones were tabulated and none appeared just once. The biggest ten clones account for 1.8% of the sample.

The receptor was derived from a male patient in his late teens or twenties who received an allogeneic stem cell transplant from a related donor, was CMV-positive, and had no GVHD. After a transplant, not all T cells may be the patient's own; some may come from the graft donor. The chain uses TRBV5-6 and TRBJ1-1, with the D gene not confidently named. Sample: PBMCs, taken after allogeneic stem cell transplant with posttransplant cyclophosphamide. The CDR3 amino acid sequence is: CASSLGVRTEAFF. The sequence in DNA is TGTGCCAGCAGCTTGGGGGTGCGGACTGAAGCTTTCTTT.